This T cell receptor beta chain was found in a study of neurological immune-mediated disorders. Findings of the study overall: Whereas HTLV-1-associated myelopathy showed the most TCR clonal expansion, multiple sclerosis showed the least, with levels below those of healthy controls.

With 10-nucleotide random UMIs included, cDNA was synthesized by 5'RACE. Over 200 million TCR-beta sequences from 15-18 subjects came from every sequencing run. A single record per CDR3 protein comes from TCRdb applying MiXCR to the 5' RACE reads. The table records about 48,000 distinct CDR3 sequences, over 9% of them present only once. This clonotype was recorded many times. The antigen remains unidentified. The study built unsorted libraries from 2 million PBMCs kept at -80 C. Trimming took 3 bases from V and 5 from J; bases not matched to a gene: 7. Germline V CDR1 and CDR2: SGHKS, YYEKEE (reference sequence). The CDR3 covers 15 residues.

The J gene is TRBJ2-7, the V gene TRBV5-5; 11 nucleotides line up with TRBD1. The source material was PBMCs. This TCR came from a woman between 40 and 50 years old with HTLV-1-associated myelopathy (HAM/TSP). CDR3 nucleotides: TGTGCCAGCAGCTCCCGGGACAGGGGGTTGGACGAGCAGTACTTC. It encodes CASSSRDRGLDEQYF.